This entry concerns a single T cell receptor (beta chain). This sample is part of a study of blood T cell repertoires in COVID-19. Using immunoSEQ multiplex PCR, the repertoire was profiled, and TCRdb retains in-frame clones only, with some absent. Here the sample spans about 240,000 clones, around 86% being singletons. CDR3 size: 13 residues. V dropped 5 bases and J dropped 7 bases, with 11 bases sitting between them. CDR1 and CDR2 (germline): LGHDT, YNNKEL (reference sequence). The chain employs TRBV3-1 (or the pseudogene TRBV3-2) and TRBJ2-2; D unresolved. The sequence came from an older man with acute or convalescent COVID-19. The sequencing input was peripheral blood. CDR3 DNA sequence: TGTGCCAGCAGCACCCTCCGCGGCGGGGAGCTGTTTTTT. It is translated as CASSTLRGGELFF.